What follows are 14 T cell receptor beta chains derived from one specimen sequenced in a study of blood T cell repertoires in COVID-19. Produced via immunoSEQ multiplex PCR; TCRdb's table is partial and in-frame only. The sample carries more than 250,000 clones, 87% recorded once. The sample taken for sequencing was peripheral blood. The source is a man in his fifties or sixties with active or convalescent COVID-19.

This chain uses TRBV10-1 with TRBJ1-1, with D possibly TRBD1 on 5 matching bases. Trimming took off 2 bases at V and 1 base at J, with 11 bases between the two ends. This CDR3 region has 15 residues. Germline V gene lookup returns CDR1 WNHNN and CDR2 SYGVQD (reference sequence). CDR3 sequence reads: CASSETQTENTEAFF. The CDR3 nucleotides are TGCGCCAGCAGTGAGACTCAGACAGAGAACACTGAAGCTTTCTTT.

In this sample, this clone turned up a few times. The rearrangement links TRBV28 to TRBJ1-2, with D tentatively TRBD1 (6 bases). This CDR3 is built from 14 residues. Germline values: CDR1 MDHEN, CDR2 SYDVKM. The ends were cut back, 6 bases at V and 5 bases at J, with 16 bases in the middle. The CDR3 protein is CASRDPDRIYGYTF. The CDR3 DNA sequence: TGTGCCAGCAGGGACCCCGACAGGATATATGGCTACACCTTC.

Of note for this clone: This may stem from a read error, because a much larger clone lies one nucleotide away. The same CDR3 can be traced to other DNA sequences in this sample. The V and J genes are TRBV28 and TRBJ1-5; TRBD1 is a possible D gene (6 bases). The germline V gene encodes CDR1 MDHEN and CDR2 SYDVKM. The V gene lost 6 bases and the J gene lost 4 bases, with 10 bases spanning the gap. There are 13 residues in the CDR3. DNA for the CDR3: TGTGCCAGCAGCCCTACAGGGAATCAGCCCCAGCATTTT. Its protein is CASSPTGNQPQHF. The full variable domain, completed using reference TRBV28 and TRBJ1-5, is DVKVTQSSRYLVKRTGEKVFLECVQDMDHENMFWYRQDPGLGLRLIYFSYDVKMKEKGDIPEGYSVSREKKERFSLILESASTNQTSMYLCASSPTGNQPQHFGDGTRLSIL.

The chain carries TRBV19 and TRBJ1-6, with D possibly TRBD1 on 6 matching bases. V was cut by 2 bases and J by 4 bases, with 12 bases left in between. The germline V gene encodes CDR1 LNHDA and CDR2 SQIVND (reference sequence). The length of the CDR3 is 16 residues. For the CDR3, the DNA is TGTGCCAGTAGTATACGACAGGACGCTTATAATTCACCCCTCCACTTT. Its translation: CASSIRQDAYNSPLHF. Together with reference TRBV19 and TRBJ1-6, the CDR3 gives the full variable domain: DGGITQSPKYLFRKEGQNVTLSCEQNLNHDAMYWYRQDPGQGLRLIYYSQIVNDFQKGDIAEGYSVSREKKESFPLTVTSAQKNPTAFYLCASSIRQDAYNSPLHFGNGTRLTVT.

The chain carries TRBV6-6 and TRBJ2-1; 14 positions agree with TRBD2. This CDR3 has 15 residues. V gave up 5 bases and J gave up 8 bases; unmatched junction bases: 5. The germline V gene has CDR1 MNHNY and CDR2 SVGAGI (reference sequence). CDR3 region: CASSRLAGGTYEQFF. DNA for the CDR3: TGTGCCAGCAGTAGACTAGCGGGAGGGACCTATGAGCAGTTCTTC.

J is TRBJ1-4 and V is TRBV18; D may be TRBD1 (5 bases). Trimming left V 1 base short and J 0 bases short, with 6 bases between. The CDR3 sequence is 15 residues long. CDR1 and CDR2 (germline): KGHSH, LQKENI. CDR3 DNA sequence: TGTGCCAGCTCACCACAACAGGCAACTAATGAAAAACTGTTTTTT. Its protein is CASSPQQATNEKLFF.

This clone turned up a few times. The genes are TRBV9 and TRBJ2-2; 9 bases fit TRBD2. Unmatched junction bases numbered 7, after V lost 2 bases and J lost 5 bases. The CDR3 contains 16 residues. Looked up from germline, CDR1 is SGDLS and CDR2 is YYNGEE. As DNA, the CDR3 is TGTGCCAGCAGCGTTAGCGGGAGCAGTGGTACCGGGGAGCTGTTTTTT. It yields the protein CASSVSGSSGTGELFF.

This clone was detected a few times. The rearrangement links TRBV6-1 to TRBJ1-4; unclear D gene. With 1 base removed from V and 8 bases from J, the gap between germline ends came to 14 bases. Germline V gene data show CDR1 as MNHNS and CDR2 as SASEGT. The CDR3 consists of 15 residues. In DNA form, the CDR3 reads TGTGCCAGCAGTGAAGGAGGGTTCACAAAGGAAAAACTGTTTTTT. Translated: CASSEGGFTKEKLFF.

V and J are TRBV5-6 and TRBJ2-1; the match to TRBD2 covers 9 bases. Looked up from germline, CDR1 is SGHDT and CDR2 is YYEEEE. CDR3 size: 15 residues. With V trimmed by 2 bases and J by 4 bases, 4 bases remained unmatched. As DNA, the CDR3 is TGTGCCAGCAGCTTCGGACTAGCGCTGTACAATGAGCAGTTCTTC. This translates into CASSFGLALYNEQFF.

V is TRBV19 and J is TRBJ1-4; perhaps TRBD1 as D (6 bases). V was shortened by 3 bases and J by 2 bases, with 10 bases between the two germline ends. Germline lookup yields CDR1 LNHDA and CDR2 SQIVND (reference sequence). The CDR3 totals 15 residues. This CDR3 is CASSINRATNEKLFF. The DNA of the CDR3 is TGTGCCAGTAGTATCAACAGGGCCACTAATGAAAAACTGTTTTTT.

The rearrangement links TRBV7-6 to TRBJ1-1; TRBD1 might be the D (6 bases). CDR1 is SGHVS and CDR2 is FNYEAQ in the germline V gene. CDR3 size: 13 residues. Deletions cut 5 bases from V and 4 bases from J, with 11 bases between. CDR3 sequence: CASSPTGSTEAFF. CDR3 nucleotide sequence: TGTGCCAGCAGCCCCACAGGGTCCACTGAAGCTTTCTTT.

This clone was recorded once. The chain links TRBV3-1 (or the pseudogene TRBV3-2) to TRBJ1-3, with 9 positions matching TRBD1. V was clipped by 4 bases and J by 1 base; unmatched bases: 8. This CDR3 spans 17 amino acids. The germline gives CDR1 LGHDT, CDR2 YNNKEL (reference sequence). Here the CDR3 reads CASSPRRQGGSGNTIYF. For the CDR3, the DNA is TGTGCCAGCAGCCCACGACGACAGGGGGGATCTGGAAACACCATATATTTT.

The J gene is TRBJ1-1, the V gene TRBV28, with D uncertain. The V gene's germline CDR1 is MDHEN and CDR2 SYDVKM. Trimming took 6 bases from V and 1 from J, leaving 6 bases between them. The CDR3 sequence is 12 residues long. CDR3 nucleotides: TGTGCCAGCAGGGTGAGGAACACTGAAGCTTTCTTT. It encodes CASRVRNTEAFF. Combining the CDR3 with reference TRBV28 and TRBJ1-1 gives the whole variable domain DVKVTQSSRYLVKRTGEKVFLECVQDMDHENMFWYRQDPGLGLRLIYFSYDVKMKEKGDIPEGYSVSREKKERFSLILESASTNQTSMYLCASRVRNTEAFFGQGTRLTVV.

The chain links TRBV28 to TRBJ1-1, with 8 positions matching TRBD1. V was pared by 2 bases and J by 6 bases, with 11 bases of the junction left unmatched. CDR1 and CDR2 from the germline V gene are MDHEN and SYDVKM. This CDR3 comprises 16 residues. CDR3 amino acids: CASSLAQGAGSAEAFF. The CDR3 DNA reads TGTGCCAGCAGTTTAGCGCAGGGGGCAGGAAGCGCTGAAGCTTTCTTT. Together with reference TRBV28 and TRBJ1-1, the CDR3 gives the full variable domain: DVKVTQSSRYLVKRTGEKVFLECVQDMDHENMFWYRQDPGLGLRLIYFSYDVKMKEKGDIPEGYSVSREKKERFSLILESASTNQTSMYLCASSLAQGAGSAEAFFGQGTRLTVV.